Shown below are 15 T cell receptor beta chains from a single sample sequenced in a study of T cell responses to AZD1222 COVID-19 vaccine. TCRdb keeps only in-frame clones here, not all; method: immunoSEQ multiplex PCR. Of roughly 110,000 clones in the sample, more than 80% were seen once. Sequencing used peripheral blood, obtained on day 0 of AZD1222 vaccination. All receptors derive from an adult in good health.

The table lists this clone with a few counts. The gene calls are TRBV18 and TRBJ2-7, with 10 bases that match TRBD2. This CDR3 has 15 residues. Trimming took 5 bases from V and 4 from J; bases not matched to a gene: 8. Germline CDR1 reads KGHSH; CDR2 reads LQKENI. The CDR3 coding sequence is TGTGCCAGCTCAACCACCGGGACTAGCGCGTACGAGCAGTACTTC. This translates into CASSTTGTSAYEQYF.

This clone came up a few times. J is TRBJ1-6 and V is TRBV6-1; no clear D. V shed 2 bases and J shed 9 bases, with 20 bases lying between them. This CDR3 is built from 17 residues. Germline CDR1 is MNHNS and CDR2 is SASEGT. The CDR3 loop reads CASSEYPPLGSGSPLHF. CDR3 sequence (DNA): TGTGCCAGCAGTGAATACCCTCCACTGGGATCAGGTTCACCCCTCCACTTT.

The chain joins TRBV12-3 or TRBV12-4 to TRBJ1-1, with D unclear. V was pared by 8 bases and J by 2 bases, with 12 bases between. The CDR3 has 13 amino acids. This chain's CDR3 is CASALTRNTEAFF. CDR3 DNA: TGTGCCAGCGCATTGACCCGAAACACTGAAGCTTTCTTT.

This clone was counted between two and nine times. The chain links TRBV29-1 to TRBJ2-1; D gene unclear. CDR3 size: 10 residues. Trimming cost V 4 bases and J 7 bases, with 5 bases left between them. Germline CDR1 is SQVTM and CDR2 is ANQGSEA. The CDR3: CSVGSNEQFF. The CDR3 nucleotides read TGCAGCGTTGGATCGAATGAGCAGTTCTTC.

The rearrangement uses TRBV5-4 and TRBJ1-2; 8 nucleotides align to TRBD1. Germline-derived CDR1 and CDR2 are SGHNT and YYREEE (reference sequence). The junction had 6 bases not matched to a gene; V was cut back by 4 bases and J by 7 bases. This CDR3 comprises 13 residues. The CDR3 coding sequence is TGTGCCAGCAGCCAGGACAGGGCGGGTGGCTACACCTTC. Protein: CASSQDRAGGYTF.

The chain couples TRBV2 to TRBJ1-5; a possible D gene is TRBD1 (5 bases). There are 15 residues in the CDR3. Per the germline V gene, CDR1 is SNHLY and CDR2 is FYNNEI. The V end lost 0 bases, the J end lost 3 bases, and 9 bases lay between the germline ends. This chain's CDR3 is CASSEAGRINQPQHF. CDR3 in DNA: TGTGCCAGCAGTGAAGCGGGGCGGATCAATCAGCCCCAGCATTTT.

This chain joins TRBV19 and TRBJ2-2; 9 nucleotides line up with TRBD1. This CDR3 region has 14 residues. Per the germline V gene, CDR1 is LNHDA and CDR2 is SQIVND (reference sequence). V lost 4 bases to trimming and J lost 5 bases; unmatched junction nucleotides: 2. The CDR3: CASSTGQGTGELFF. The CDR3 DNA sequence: TGTGCCAGTAGTACCGGACAGGGGACCGGGGAGCTGTTTTTT.

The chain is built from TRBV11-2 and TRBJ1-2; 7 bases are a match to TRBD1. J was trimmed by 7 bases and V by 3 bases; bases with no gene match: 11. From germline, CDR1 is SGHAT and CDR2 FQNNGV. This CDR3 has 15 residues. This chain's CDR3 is CASSFDRELLGGYTF. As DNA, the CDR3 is TGTGCCAGCAGCTTTGACAGGGAATTGTTAGGTGGCTACACCTTC.

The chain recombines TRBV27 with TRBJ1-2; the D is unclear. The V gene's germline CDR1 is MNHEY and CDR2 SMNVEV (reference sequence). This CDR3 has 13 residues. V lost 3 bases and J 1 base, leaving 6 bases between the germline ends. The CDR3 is CASSFVDNYGYTF. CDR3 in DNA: TGTGCCAGCAGTTTTGTGGATAACTATGGCTACACCTTC.

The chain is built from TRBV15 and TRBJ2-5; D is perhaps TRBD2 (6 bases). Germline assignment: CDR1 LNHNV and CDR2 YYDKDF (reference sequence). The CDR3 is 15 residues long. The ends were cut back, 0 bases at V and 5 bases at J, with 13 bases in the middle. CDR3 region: CATSRDNGGGETQYF. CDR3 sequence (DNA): TGTGCCACCAGCAGAGATAATGGGGGAGGCGAGACCCAGTACTTC.

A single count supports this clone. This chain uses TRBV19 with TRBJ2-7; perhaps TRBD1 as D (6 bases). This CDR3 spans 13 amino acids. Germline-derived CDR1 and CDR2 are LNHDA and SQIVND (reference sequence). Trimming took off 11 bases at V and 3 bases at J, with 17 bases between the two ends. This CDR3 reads CACAENRDYEQYF. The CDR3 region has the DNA TGTGCCTGCGCAGAGAACAGGGACTACGAGCAGTACTTC.

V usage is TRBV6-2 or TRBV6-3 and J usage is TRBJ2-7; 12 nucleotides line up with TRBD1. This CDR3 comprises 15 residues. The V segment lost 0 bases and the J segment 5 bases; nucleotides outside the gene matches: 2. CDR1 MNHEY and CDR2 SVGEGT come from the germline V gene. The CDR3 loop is CASSYSGTGGHEQYF. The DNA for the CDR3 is TGTGCCAGCAGTTACTCGGGGACAGGGGGCCACGAGCAGTACTTC.

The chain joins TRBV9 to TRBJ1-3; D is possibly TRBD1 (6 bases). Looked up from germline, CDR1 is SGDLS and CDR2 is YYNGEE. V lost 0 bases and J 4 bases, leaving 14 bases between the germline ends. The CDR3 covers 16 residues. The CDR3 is CASSVDTQGSGNTIYF. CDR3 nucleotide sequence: TGTGCCAGCAGCGTAGACACACAGGGTTCGGGAAACACCATATATTTT.

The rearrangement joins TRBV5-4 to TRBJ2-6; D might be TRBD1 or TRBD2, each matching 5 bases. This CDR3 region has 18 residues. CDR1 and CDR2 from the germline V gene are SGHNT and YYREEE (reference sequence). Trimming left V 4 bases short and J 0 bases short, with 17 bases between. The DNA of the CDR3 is TGTGCCAGCAGCCCGGGGCAGGTGTCTAGCTCTGGGGCCAACGTCCTGACTTTC. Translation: CASSPGQVSSSGANVLTF.

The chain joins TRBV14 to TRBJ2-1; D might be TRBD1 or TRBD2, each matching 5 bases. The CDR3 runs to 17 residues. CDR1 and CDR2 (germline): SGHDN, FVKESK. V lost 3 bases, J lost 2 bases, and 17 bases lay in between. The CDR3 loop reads CASSQYSGTAAYNEQFF. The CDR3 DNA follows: TGTGCCAGCAGCCAGTACTCCGGGACGGCAGCCTACAATGAGCAGTTCTTC. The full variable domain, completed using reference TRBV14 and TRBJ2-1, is EAGVTQFPSHSVIEKGQTVTLRCDPISGHDNLYWYRRVMGKEIKFLLHFVKESKQDESGMPNNRFLAERTGGTYSTLKVQPAELEDSGVYFCASSQYSGTAAYNEQFFGPGTRLTVL.